Listed below are T cell receptor beta chains from one sample, sequenced in a study of T cell responses to AZD1222 COVID-19 vaccine. The repertoire was sequenced with immunoSEQ multiplex PCR; TCRdb's copy has only in-frame clones and lacks some. The sample shows approximately 90,000 clones, roughly 90% of them seen only once. The sample here was peripheral blood, taken 28 days after the second AZD1222 dose. The receptors shown here come from an adult who received the AZD1222 COVID-19 vaccine. The CDR3 runs from the conserved cysteine through the conserved F or W. The D gene is left open where the match is weak. Expanded clones are given a class, and other clones once, few, many or no size at all.

size	V	D	J	DNA	CDR3
-	TRBV19	-	TRBJ1-1	TGTGCCAGTAGTATAGGTCGGACAGACACTGAAGCTTTCTTT	CASSIGRTDTEAFF
many	TRBV19	-	TRBJ2-1	TGTGCCAGTAGTCTCGACGCGCACTACAATGAGCAGTTCTTC	CASSLDAHYNEQFF
-	TRBV28	-	TRBJ1-1	TGTGCCAGCAGCTATACCGGGACGTGGGGCACTGAAGCTTTCTTT	CASSYTGTWGTEAFF
-	TRBV5-5	-	TRBJ2-7	TGTGCCAGCAGCTTGTTAGCGACCACCTACGAGCAGTACTTC	CASSLLATTYEQYF
-	TRBV4-2	-	TRBJ1-2	TGTGCCAGCAGCCAAACGCAGGGAATTGGGGGCTACACCTTC	CASSQTQGIGGYTF
-	TRBV5-6	TRBD1	TRBJ1-2	TGTGCCAGCAGCTTCGACAGGGCTAACTATGGCTACACCTTC	CASSFDRANYGYTF
-	TRBV7-9	-	TRBJ1-1	TGTGCCAGCAGCTTAGGGTCGGTCGGGAACACTGAAGCTTTCTTT	CASSLGSVGNTEAFF
-	TRBV5-6	-	TRBJ2-1	TGTGCCAGCAGCGAGGGGACGTACAATGAGCAGTTCTTC	CASSEGTYNEQFF
-	TRBV5-4	TRBD1	TRBJ2-7	TGTGCCAGCAGCACCCCCGGGACAGGGAAGAGTCCCTACGAGCAGTACTTC	CASSTPGTGKSPYEQYF
-	TRBV30	-	TRBJ1-1	TGTGCCTGGAGTGTAATGACGGTGGGGACTGAAGCTTTCTTT	CAWSVMTVGTEAFF
-	TRBV6-5	-	TRBJ1-2	TGTGCCAGCAGCACATACGAACAGGCGATCTATGGCTACACCTTC	CASSTYEQAIYGYTF
once	TRBV7-8	-	TRBJ1-6	TGTGCCAGCAGCTTAGCGATCCAGGCTGGATCACCCCTCCACTTT	CASSLAIQAGSPLHF
-	TRBV4-3	-	TRBJ1-6	TGCGCCAGCAGCCTAGGACGGGAGAATTCACCCCTCCACTTT	CASSLGRENSPLHF
once	TRBV9	-	TRBJ1-1	TGTGCCAGCAGCCCCCCCGGGACGGGGAACACTGAAGCTTTCTTT	CASSPPGTGNTEAFF
few	TRBV27	-	TRBJ1-2	TGTGCCAGCAGTCCGAAAGGTCTAGGGTGGGACTATGGCTACACCTTC	CASSPKGLGWDYGYTF
-	TRBV11-2	-	TRBJ1-5	TGTGCCAGCAGCCGTTCGAGGAATAGCAATCAGCCCCAGCATTTT	CASSRSRNSNQPQHF
once	TRBV4-3	-	TRBJ1-4	TGCGCCAGCAGCCAGGGGGACGGTGCAACTAATGAAAAACTGTTTTTT	CASSQGDGATNEKLFF
-	TRBV7-9	-	TRBJ1-3	TGTGCCAGCAGCTTAGGTGGGGTGGCTGGAAACACCATATATTTT	CASSLGGVAGNTIYF
-	TRBV6-5	TRBD1	TRBJ1-1	TGTGCCAGCAGTTACCCCGGACAGGGGGCAACTGAAGCTTTCTTT	CASSYPGQGATEAFF
-	TRBV21-1	-	TRBJ2-2	TGTGCCAGCAGCGGCGAGGAAGGGGGCGTCGGGAGAGAACAGACCGGGGAGCTGTTTTTT	CASSGEEGGVGREQTGELFF